This TCR beta chain was found in a study of cytomegalovirus exposure and HLA in healthy donors. The study, taken as a whole, reports: TCR sequences were mostly rare, though some public TCRs occurred in many donors. Presence/absence analyses assumed roughly uniform sequencing depth across donors, which may not hold. An analysis done earlier found most TCR beta V segments productive about 90% or about 30% of the time.

With 60 Vbeta and 13 Jbeta primers, the PCR was carried out. Profiling relied on immunoSEQ multiplex PCR, and the TCRdb table lists in-frame clones only, not all of them. The sample includes over 85,000 clones, 77% of them seen just once. Trimming left V 3 bases short and J 2 bases short, with 16 bases between. Germline V gene sequence: CDR1 SGHTA, CDR2 FQGTGA. The CDR3 loop spans 16 amino acids. This clone appeared a single time. The target antigen is unknown. This TCR came from a female donor in good health and CMV-seronegative. Sequences were obtained from PBMCs. The chain recombines TRBV7-3 with TRBJ1-2, with D possibly TRBD1 on 6 matching bases. This CDR3 is CASSLDPWGGNYGYTF. Here the CDR3 DNA reads TGTGCCAGCAGCTTGGACCCTTGGGGGGGCAACTATGGCTACACCTTC.